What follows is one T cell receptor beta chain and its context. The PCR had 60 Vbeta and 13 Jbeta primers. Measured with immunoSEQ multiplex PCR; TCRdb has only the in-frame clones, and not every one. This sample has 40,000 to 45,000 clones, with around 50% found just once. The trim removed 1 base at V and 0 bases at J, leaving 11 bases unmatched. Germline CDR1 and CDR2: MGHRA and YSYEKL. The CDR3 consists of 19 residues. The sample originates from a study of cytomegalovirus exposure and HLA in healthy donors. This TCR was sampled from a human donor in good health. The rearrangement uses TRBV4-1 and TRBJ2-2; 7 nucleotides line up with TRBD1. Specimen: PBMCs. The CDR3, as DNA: TGCGCCAGCAGCCAAGGGGGTCAGACTGGGACAGCGAACACCGGGGAGCTGTTTTTT. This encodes CASSQGGQTGTANTGELFF.